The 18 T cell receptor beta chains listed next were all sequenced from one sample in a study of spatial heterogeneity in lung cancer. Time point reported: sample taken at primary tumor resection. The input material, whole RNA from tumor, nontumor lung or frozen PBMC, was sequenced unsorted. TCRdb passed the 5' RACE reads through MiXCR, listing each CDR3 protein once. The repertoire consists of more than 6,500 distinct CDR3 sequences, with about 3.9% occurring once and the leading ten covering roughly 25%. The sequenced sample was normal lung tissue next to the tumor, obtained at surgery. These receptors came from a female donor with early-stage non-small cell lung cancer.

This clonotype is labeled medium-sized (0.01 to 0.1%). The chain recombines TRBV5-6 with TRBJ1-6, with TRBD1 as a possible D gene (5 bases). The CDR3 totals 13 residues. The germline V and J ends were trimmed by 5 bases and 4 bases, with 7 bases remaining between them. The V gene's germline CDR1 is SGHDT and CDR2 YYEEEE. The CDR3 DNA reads TGTGCCAGCAGGGGGGATTATAATTCACCCCTCCACTTT. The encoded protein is CASRGDYNSPLHF.

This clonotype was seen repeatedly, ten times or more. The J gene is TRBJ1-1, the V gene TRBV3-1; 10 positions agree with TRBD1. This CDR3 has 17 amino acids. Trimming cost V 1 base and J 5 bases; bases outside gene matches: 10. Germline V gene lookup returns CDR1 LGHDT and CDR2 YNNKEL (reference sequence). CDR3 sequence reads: CASSQGAGTGVWTEAFF. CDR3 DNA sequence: TGTGCCAGCAGCCAAGGGGCCGGGACAGGGGTGTGGACTGAAGCTTTCTTT.

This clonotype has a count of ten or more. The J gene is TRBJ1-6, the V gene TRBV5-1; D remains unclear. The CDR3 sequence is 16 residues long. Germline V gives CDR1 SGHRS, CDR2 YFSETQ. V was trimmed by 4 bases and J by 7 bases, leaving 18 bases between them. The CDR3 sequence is CASSLGQASRNSPLHF. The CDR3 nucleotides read TGCGCCAGCAGCCTCGGGCAGGCCTCGAGGAATTCACCCCTCCACTTT.

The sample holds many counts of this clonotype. CDR3 DNA: TGTGCCAGCAGTTTACCGGAGAGGGTAAATGGCTACACCTTC. Protein: CASSLPERVNGYTF. V usage is TRBV28 and J usage is TRBJ1-2; D gene uncertain. Looked up from germline, CDR1 is MDHEN and CDR2 is SYDVKM. The V end was cut by 2 bases, the J end by 6 bases, with 13 bases between. CDR3 length: 14 amino acids.

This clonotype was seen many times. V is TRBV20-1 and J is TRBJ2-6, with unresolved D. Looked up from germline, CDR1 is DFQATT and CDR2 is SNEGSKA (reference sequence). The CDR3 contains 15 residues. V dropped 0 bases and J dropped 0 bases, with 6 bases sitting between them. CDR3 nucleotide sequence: TGCAGTGCTAGAGACCCATTCTCTGGGGCCAACGTCCTGACTTTC. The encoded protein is CSARDPFSGANVLTF.

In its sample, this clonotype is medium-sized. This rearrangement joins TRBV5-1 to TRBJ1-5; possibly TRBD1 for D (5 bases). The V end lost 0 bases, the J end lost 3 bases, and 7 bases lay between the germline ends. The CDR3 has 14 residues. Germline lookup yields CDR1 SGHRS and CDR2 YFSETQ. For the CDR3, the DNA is TGCGCCAGCAGCTTGGGACAGAACAATCAGCCCCAGCATTTT. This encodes CASSLGQNNQPQHF. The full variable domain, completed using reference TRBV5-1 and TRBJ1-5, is KAGVTQTPRYLIKTRGQQVTLSCSPISGHRSVSWYQQTPGQGLQFLFEYFSETQRNKGNFPGRFSGRQFSNSRSEMNVSTLELGDSALYLCASSLGQNNQPQHFGDGTRLSIL.

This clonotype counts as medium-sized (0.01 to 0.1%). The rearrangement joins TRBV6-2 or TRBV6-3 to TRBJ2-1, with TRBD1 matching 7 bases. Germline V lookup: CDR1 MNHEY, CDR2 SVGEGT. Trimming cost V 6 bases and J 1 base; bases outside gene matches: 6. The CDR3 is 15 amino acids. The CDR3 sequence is CASRPGQDSYNEQFF. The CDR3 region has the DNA TGTGCCAGCAGACCTGGACAGGATTCCTACAATGAGCAGTTCTTC.

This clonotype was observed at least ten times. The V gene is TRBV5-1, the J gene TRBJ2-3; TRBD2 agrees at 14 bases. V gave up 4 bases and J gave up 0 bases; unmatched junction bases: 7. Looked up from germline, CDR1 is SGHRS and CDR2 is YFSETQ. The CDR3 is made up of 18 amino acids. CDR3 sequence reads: CASSPGTSGGFSTDTQYF. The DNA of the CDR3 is TGCGCCAGCAGCCCCGGGACTAGCGGGGGATTTAGCACAGATACGCAGTATTTT.

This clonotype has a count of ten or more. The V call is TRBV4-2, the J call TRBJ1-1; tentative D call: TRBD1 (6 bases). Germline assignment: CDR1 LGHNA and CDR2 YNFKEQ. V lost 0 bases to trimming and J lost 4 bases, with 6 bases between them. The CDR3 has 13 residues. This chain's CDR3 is CASSQDRGTEAFF. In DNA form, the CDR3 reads TGTGCCAGCAGCCAAGACAGGGGCACTGAAGCTTTCTTT.

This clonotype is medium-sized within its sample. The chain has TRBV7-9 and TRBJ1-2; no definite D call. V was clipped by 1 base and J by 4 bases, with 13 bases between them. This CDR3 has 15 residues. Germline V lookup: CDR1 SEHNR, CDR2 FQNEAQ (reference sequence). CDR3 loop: CASSLGSGEAYGYTF. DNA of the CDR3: TGTGCCAGCAGCTTAGGGTCCGGCGAGGCCTATGGCTACACCTTC.

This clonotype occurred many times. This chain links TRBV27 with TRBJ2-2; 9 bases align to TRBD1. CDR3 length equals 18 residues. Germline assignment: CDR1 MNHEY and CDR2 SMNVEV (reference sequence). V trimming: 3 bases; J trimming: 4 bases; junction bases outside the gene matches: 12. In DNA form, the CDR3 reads TGTGCCAGCAGTTTCGACTCCCCGGGACAGGGATTCACCGGGGAGCTGTTTTTT. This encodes CASSFDSPGQGFTGELFF.

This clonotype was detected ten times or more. The CDR3 protein is CASSLDGDYGYTF. The CDR3 nucleotides are TGTGCCAGCAGTTTAGATGGGGACTATGGCTACACCTTC. The chain is built from TRBV12-3 or TRBV12-4 and TRBJ1-2; the D is unclear. CDR3 size: 13 residues. Trimming shortened V by 1 base and J by 3 bases, and 6 bases separated the two germline ends.

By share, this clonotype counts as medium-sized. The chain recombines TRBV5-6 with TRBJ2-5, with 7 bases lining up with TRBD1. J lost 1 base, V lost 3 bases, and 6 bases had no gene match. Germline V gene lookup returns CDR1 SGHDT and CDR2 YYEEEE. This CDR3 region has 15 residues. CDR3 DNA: TGTGCCAGCAGCTCCCTGGACAGGACCCAAGAGACCCAGTACTTC. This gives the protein CASSSLDRTQETQYF. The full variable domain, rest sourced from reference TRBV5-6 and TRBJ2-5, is DAGVTQSPTHLIKTRGQQVTLRCSPKSGHDTVSWYQQALGQGPQFIFQYYEEEERQRGNFPDRFSGHQFPNYSSELNVNALLLGDSALYLCASSSLDRTQETQYFGPGTRLLVL.

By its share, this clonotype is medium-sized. The CDR3 region is CASSRTGEGQGYTF. In nucleotides, the CDR3 is TGTGCCAGCAGCAGGACAGGGGAGGGCCAGGGCTACACCTTC. The V call is TRBV28, the J call TRBJ1-2; 9 bases agree with TRBD1. This CDR3 has 14 residues. Trimming removed 6 bases from V and 8 bases from J; junction bases left unmatched: 10. Looked up from germline, CDR1 is MDHEN and CDR2 is SYDVKM.

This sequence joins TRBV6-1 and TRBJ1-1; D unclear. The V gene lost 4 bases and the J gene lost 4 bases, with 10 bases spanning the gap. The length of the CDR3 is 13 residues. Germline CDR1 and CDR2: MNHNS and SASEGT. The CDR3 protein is CASSAARSTEAFF. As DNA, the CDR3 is TGTGCCAGCAGTGCCGCGAGGAGCACTGAAGCTTTCTTT.

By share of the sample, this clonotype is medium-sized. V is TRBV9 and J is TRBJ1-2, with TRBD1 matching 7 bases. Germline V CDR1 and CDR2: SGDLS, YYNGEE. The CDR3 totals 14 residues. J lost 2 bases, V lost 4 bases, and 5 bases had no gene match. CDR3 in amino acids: CASSPGTENYGYTF. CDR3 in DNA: TGTGCCAGCAGCCCCGGGACAGAGAACTATGGCTACACCTTC.

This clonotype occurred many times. In DNA, the CDR3 is TGTGCCAGCAGCCCGAGCTCCTACGAGCAGTACTTC. It is translated as CASSPSSYEQYF. The chain joins TRBV7-2 to TRBJ2-7; D not resolved. The V end was cut by 5 bases, the J end by 0 bases, with 5 bases between. Germline lookup yields CDR1 SGHTA and CDR2 FQGNSA. The CDR3 extends over 12 amino acids.

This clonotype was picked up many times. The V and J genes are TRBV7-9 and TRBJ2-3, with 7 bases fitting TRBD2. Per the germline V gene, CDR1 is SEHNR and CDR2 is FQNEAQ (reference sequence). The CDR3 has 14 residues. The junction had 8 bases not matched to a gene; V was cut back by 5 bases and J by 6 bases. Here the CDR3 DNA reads TGTGCCAGCAGCCATGGGGGGGTCTCGGATACGCAGTATTTT. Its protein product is CASSHGGVSDTQYF.